The 23 T cell receptor beta chains in this list originate from one sample, sequenced in a study of T cell repertoires in cytomegalovirus infection. One entry per CDR3 protein, called by TCRdb with MiXCR from the reads. The sample records around 350,000 distinct CDR3 sequences, 15% to 20% being singletons. Sequencing was performed on PBMCs. The origin of the receptors is a human donor in good health (CMV status not recorded). Some clones in this sample may be carry-over from other donors' samples.

There are a few counts of this clonotype. The DNA of the CDR3 is TGCAGTGCTCCTAATGACCGAGATAATTCACCCCTCCACTTT. This encodes CSAPNDRDNSPLHF. The chain joins TRBV20-1 to TRBJ1-6, with unresolved D. The CDR3 has 14 residues. Germline V gene sequence: CDR1 DFQATT, CDR2 SNEGSKA (reference sequence). V lost 5 bases and J 5 bases, leaving 13 bases between the germline ends.

This chain joins TRBV5-6 and TRBJ2-5, with D unresolved. The CDR3 is made up of 13 amino acids. Germline V gene data show CDR1 as SGHDT and CDR2 as YYEEEE. Trimming shortened V by 0 bases and J by 7 bases, and 10 bases separated the two germline ends. CDR3 bases: TGTGCCAGCAGCTTGGGCCCCCTCGCGACCCAGTACTTC. It codes for CASSLGPLATQYF.

This clonotype has a count of ten or more. The V call is TRBV7-2, the J call TRBJ2-3; the match to TRBD2 covers 10 bases. Looked up from germline, CDR1 is SGHTA and CDR2 is FQGNSA. Germline trimming cut 5 bases from V and 4 bases from J; bases unmatched to any gene: 3. This CDR3 is 14 amino acids long. For the CDR3, the DNA is TGTGCCAGCAGCCCGGGACTAGCGTCAGATACGCAGTATTTT. Residues: CASSPGLASDTQYF.

This clonotype was observed a few times. The chain carries TRBV30 and TRBJ1-2, with 7 bases fitting TRBD1. Unmatched junction bases numbered 14, after V lost 3 bases and J lost 4 bases. This CDR3 is built from 16 residues. CDR1 is GTSNPN, CDR2 SVGIG, per germline (reference sequence). The CDR3 reads CAWRDRNRGLGYGYTF. The CDR3, as DNA: TGTGCCTGGAGAGATCGAAACAGGGGACTAGGCTATGGCTACACCTTC.

This clonotype was detected ten times or more. CDR3 coding DNA: TGTGCCAGCAGTCCGTATAGAGTGCCAGCAGCTTTCGGACGAGCGGGAGGGAAAAACGAGCAGTACTTC. It is translated as CASSPYRVPAAFGRAGGKNEQYF. The rearrangement joins TRBV7-8 to TRBJ2-7; 10 nucleotides align to TRBD2. The CDR3 length is 23 residues. Losses at the gene ends were 6 bases for V and 5 bases for J; bases not matched to a gene: 34. Germline V gene data show CDR1 as SGHVS and CDR2 as FQNEAQ.

J is TRBJ1-1 and V is TRBV4-3; 9 bases line up with TRBD1. This CDR3 is 16 amino acids long. CDR1 is LGHNA and CDR2 is YSLEER in the germline V gene. J was trimmed by 4 bases and V by 1 base; bases with no gene match: 7. For the CDR3, the DNA is TGCGCCAGCAGCCAAGTGGGGACAGGGAGGACCACTGAAGCTTTCTTT. Its translation: CASSQVGTGRTTEAFF.

A few counts support this clonotype. The chain joins TRBV6-2 or TRBV6-3 to TRBJ2-5; perhaps TRBD1 as D (6 bases). CDR1 and CDR2 (germline): MNHEY, SVGEGT. This CDR3 has 16 residues. V dropped 5 bases and J dropped 3 bases, with 19 bases sitting between them. The CDR3 reads CASSKRTAEGKETQYF. CDR3 sequence (DNA): TGTGCCAGCAGTAAGCGGACAGCAGAGGGGAAAGAGACCCAGTACTTC.

This clonotype was counted between two and nine times. The chain links TRBV12-3 or TRBV12-4 to TRBJ1-4; the D gene is possibly TRBD1 (6 bases). The CDR3 is 15 residues long. V was shortened by 6 bases and J by 8 bases, with 19 bases between the two germline ends. The CDR3 DNA reads TGTGCCAGCAGCGCCACATGGGGGGCTCGAGAAAAACTGTTTTTT. Protein product: CASSATWGAREKLFF.

This clonotype showed up just a few times. The V gene is TRBV2, the J gene TRBJ2-5, with D tentatively TRBD2 (6 bases). This CDR3 contains 13 residues. From germline, CDR1 is SNHLY and CDR2 FYNNEI. Trimming stripped 9 bases from V and 5 bases from J, with 16 bases between. CDR3 sequence: CASAAAGRETQYF. Written as DNA, the CDR3 is TGTGCCAGTGCCGCGGCGGGAAGGGAGACCCAGTACTTC.

Only a few counts were recorded for this clonotype. The chain joins TRBV11-2 to TRBJ1-1; TRBD1 matches at 9 bases. The length of the CDR3 is 19 residues. Germline CDR1 reads SGHAT; CDR2 reads FQNNGV. V lost 5 bases, J lost 2 bases, and 18 bases stayed unmatched. Here the CDR3 DNA reads TGTGCCAGCAGCAGTAAGTGGGGACAGGGACTTGCCGGTAACACTGAAGCTTTCTTT. It codes for CASSSKWGQGLAGNTEAFF. The full variable domain, in which reference TRBV11-2 and TRBJ1-1 provide the parts outside the CDR3, is EAGVAQSPRYKIIEKRQSVAFWCNPISGHATLYWYQQILGQGPKLLIQFQNNGVVDDSQLPKDRFSAERLKGVDSTLKIQPAKLEDSAVYLCASSSKWGQGLAGNTEAFFGQGTRLTVV.

This chain joins TRBV20-1 and TRBJ2-3; 8 positions match TRBD2. V lost 6 bases, J lost 0 bases, and 8 bases stayed unmatched. Per germline, CDR1 DFQATT and CDR2 SNEGSKA (reference sequence). CDR3 length equals 15 residues. The CDR3 loop reads CSAKTSGTSTDTQYF. For the CDR3, the DNA is TGCAGTGCCAAAACTAGCGGCACTAGCACAGATACGCAGTATTTT.

This clonotype occurred a few times. J is TRBJ2-5 and V is TRBV5-4; no firm D call. Germline assignment: CDR1 SGHNT and CDR2 YYREEE (reference sequence). The ends were cut back, 3 bases at V and 4 bases at J, with 16 bases in the middle. The CDR3 extends over 15 amino acids. CDR3 loop: CASSSGPGLTETQYF. The CDR3 coding sequence is TGTGCCAGCAGCTCTGGTCCGGGCCTCACAGAGACCCAGTACTTC.

This rearrangement joins TRBV5-4 to TRBJ2-3; 13 bases map to TRBD2. From germline, CDR1 is SGHNT and CDR2 YYREEE (reference sequence). CDR3 size: 16 residues. J gave up 5 bases and V 4 bases, and 7 bases lay outside the gene matches. The chain's CDR3 is CASSMKLAGGRDTQYF. As DNA, the CDR3 is TGTGCCAGCAGCATGAAACTAGCGGGAGGGCGAGATACGCAGTATTTT.

This chain links TRBV18 with TRBJ2-7, with 7 nucleotides matching TRBD2. Unmatched junction bases numbered 2, after V lost 2 bases and J lost 7 bases. CDR3 size: 12 residues. Per the germline V gene, CDR1 is KGHSH and CDR2 is LQKENI. In DNA form, the CDR3 reads TGTGCCAGCTCACCAGGGGAGGGGGAGCAGTACTTC. Encoded protein: CASSPGEGEQYF.

This clonotype was detected a few times. CDR3: CASSRDARAKNIQYF. The CDR3 DNA reads TGTGCCAGCAGCAGGGACGCTAGAGCCAAAAACATTCAGTACTTC. The V and J genes are TRBV27 and TRBJ2-4, with D tentatively TRBD1 or TRBD2 (5 bases each). The CDR3 totals 15 residues. V shed 6 bases and J shed 0 bases, with 12 bases lying between them. Germline CDR1 reads MNHEY; CDR2 reads SMNVEV (reference sequence).

In its sample, this clonotype was seen once. The V gene is TRBV6-2 or TRBV6-3, the J gene TRBJ2-1; 7 bases fit TRBD2. The CDR3 runs 17 residues. Germline lookup yields CDR1 MNHEY and CDR2 SVGEGT. Trimming cost V 0 bases and J 12 bases; bases outside gene matches: 17. CDR3 in DNA: TGTGCCAGCAGTTACTCCTACCGGGGGGAGCGCCGCGTCGTGCAGTTCTTC. Amino acids: CASSYSYRGERRVVQFF.

This clonotype was seen a few times. This chain uses TRBV27 with TRBJ1-6; D gene uncertain. Trimming took off 3 bases at V and 0 bases at J, with 6 bases between the two ends. From germline, CDR1 is MNHEY and CDR2 SMNVEV (reference sequence). This CDR3 region has 15 residues. In DNA, the CDR3 is TGTGCCAGCAGTTTCGTGAGCTCCTATAATTCACCCCTCCACTTT. This translates into CASSFVSSYNSPLHF.

This clonotype occurred a few times. This chain uses TRBV20-1 with TRBJ2-5, with D unresolved. CDR3 length: 13 residues. With 3 bases removed from V and 1 base from J, the gap between germline ends came to 9 bases. Germline-derived CDR1 and CDR2 are DFQATT and SNEGSKA (reference sequence). The CDR3 DNA is TGCAGTGCTAGCAAGACAAGCCAAGAGACCCAGTACTTC. Translation gives CSASKTSQETQYF.

This clonotype was seen more than once but under ten times. The rearrangement links TRBV12-3 or TRBV12-4 to TRBJ2-1, with D tentatively TRBD1 or TRBD2 (5 bases each). The CDR3 loop spans 12 amino acids. The V end was cut by 5 bases, the J end by 10 bases, with 12 bases between. In DNA, the CDR3 is TGTGCCAGCAGTCAGGGACGATGGGAGCAGTTCTTC. It is translated as CASSQGRWEQFF.

The gene calls are TRBV6-2 or TRBV6-3 and TRBJ2-7; D gene unclear. This CDR3 is 17 amino acids long. Trimming shortened V by 6 bases and J by 4 bases, and 25 bases separated the two germline ends. Germline assignment: CDR1 MNHEY and CDR2 SVGEGT. CDR3 sequence: CASSFRRVHELLYEQYF. The CDR3 coding sequence is TGTGCCAGCAGCTTTCGCCGGGTCCACGAACTATTATACGAGCAGTACTTC.

This clonotype was counted a few times. This chain connects TRBV6-6 to TRBJ2-3; no clear D. The length of the CDR3 is 11 residues. The germline V gene encodes CDR1 MNHNY and CDR2 SVGAGI (reference sequence). V shed 0 bases and J shed 7 bases, with 2 bases lying between them. The chain's CDR3 is CASSYSYTQYF. CDR3 in DNA: TGTGCCAGCAGTTACTCTTATACGCAGTATTTT.

This chain links TRBV12-3 or TRBV12-4 with TRBJ2-3; 7 nucleotides match TRBD2. This CDR3 spans 18 amino acids. V was clipped by 3 bases and J by 2 bases; unmatched bases: 14. The CDR3 reads CASSLFVASGLHTDTQYF. The CDR3 region has the DNA TGTGCCAGCAGTTTGTTCGTGGCTAGCGGCCTTCACACAGATACGCAGTATTTT.

This clonotype appeared a few times. The chain links TRBV4-1 to TRBJ2-7; D is uncertain. V gave up 0 bases and J gave up 0 bases, with 6 bases separating them. This CDR3 region has 14 residues. CDR1 MGHRA and CDR2 YSYEKL come from the germline V gene. The CDR3 nucleotides read TGCGCCAGCAGCCAAGACATAGGCTCCTACGAGCAGTACTTC. Its protein product is CASSQDIGSYEQYF.